The rows below give T cell receptor beta chains drawn from one sample of a study of T cells in Graves' hyperthyroidism and ophthalmopathy. One entry per CDR3 protein, called by TCRdb with MiXCR from the multiplex PCR reads. The table includes around 690,000 distinct CDR3 sequences, around a sixth detected once. The material sequenced was blood. Source of these receptors: a man aged 50 or older with Graves' hyperthyroidism. Each CDR3 is given with its conserved first and last residue. Fields, in order: J gene, clone size, D gene, V gene, CDR3 DNA, CDR3 protein. The D gene is left open where the match is weak. Where a row states a size, it is once, few, many or the class of an expanded clone; other rows omit it.

TRBJ2-7	many	-	TRBV28	TGTGCCAGCAGTTTGTTCGCGGAAACCTACGAGCAGTACTTC	CASSLFAETYEQYF
TRBJ2-4	-	-	TRBV20-1	TGCAGTGCTAGAGATCTGACAGGATGGGCCAAAAACATTCAGTACTTC	CSARDLTGWAKNIQYF
TRBJ1-1	many	-	TRBV30	TGTGCCTGGAGTGTCCTGGGTGGCACTGAAGCTTTCTTT	CAWSVLGGTEAFF
TRBJ1-2	many	TRBD1	TRBV12-3/TRBV12-4	TGTGCCAGCAGTTTAGGGACAGGGGGCGGCTATGGCTACACCTTC	CASSLGTGGGYGYTF
TRBJ2-5	few	-	TRBV6-1	TGTGCCAGCAGGGACCTCAGGGTGGGTGGGGAGACCCAGTACTTC	CASRDLRVGGETQYF
TRBJ2-2	once	-	TRBV7-3	TGTGCCAGCAGCTTAAGGGTCGGACTGAACACCGGGGAGCTGTTTTTT	CASSLRVGLNTGELFF
TRBJ1-1	once	-	TRBV11-2	TGTGCCAGCAGCGCCAGGACCTTCGAAAGGTTTGAAGCTTTCTTT	CASSARTFERFEAFF
TRBJ2-7	-	TRBD1	TRBV29-1	TGCAGCGTCCGGACAGGGGGATACGAGCAGTACTTC	CSVRTGGYEQYF
TRBJ1-2	-	TRBD1	TRBV5-1	TGCGCCAGCAGCCCAACGGGACAGGGGAATGGCTACACCTTC	CASSPTGQGNGYTF
TRBJ1-1	many	-	TRBV27	TGTGCCACCGTGGGCAGCTTGAACACTGAAGCTTTCTTT	CATVGSLNTEAFF
TRBJ1-2	-	TRBD1	TRBV25-1	TGTGCCAGTTCAGGGGGCGGGCGCTACACCTTC	CASSGGGRYTF
TRBJ2-1	many	-	TRBV2	TGTGCCAGCAGAGCCCAGGCGGTAACGTTCTTC	CASRAQAVTFF
TRBJ2-2	many	TRBD1	TRBV10-3	TGTGCCATAAGGGACAGTCGAGACACCGGGGAGCTGTTTTTT	CAIRDSRDTGELFF
TRBJ1-5	few	-	TRBV6-1	TGTGCCAGCAGAATCACCGTCTGGGATCAGCCCCAGCATTTT	CASRITVWDQPQHF
TRBJ2-7	-	-	TRBV12-5	TGTGCTAGTGGCCTAGGGGGGTCCTACGAGCAGTACTTC	CASGLGGSYEQYF
TRBJ2-7	many	TRBD1	TRBV28	TGTGCCAGCCAGGGACAGAACTCCTACGAGCAGTACTTC	CASQGQNSYEQYF
TRBJ1-6	-	TRBD1	TRBV7-8	TGTGCCAGCAGCATTCGGGACAGTTATAATTCACCCCTCCACTTT	CASSIRDSYNSPLHF
TRBJ2-3	many	-	TRBV29-1	TGCAGCGTTGTCGGTGGGATCACAGATACGCAGTATTTT	CSVVGGITDTQYF
TRBJ1-4	many	-	TRBV6-1	TGTGCCAGCAGTCTGACCCGTGAAAAACTGTTTTTT	CASSLTREKLFF
TRBJ2-7	-	-	TRBV15	TGTGCCACCTCCCCGCGGACGGTGTCCTACGAGCAGTACTTC	CATSPRTVSYEQYF
TRBJ2-7	-	-	TRBV20-1	TGCAGTGCTAGGCCGGGACTGGCGACCAACGAGCAGTACTTC	CSARPGLATNEQYF
TRBJ2-3	-	TRBD2	TRBV29-1	TGCAGCGTTGTTGGGACTAACATCACACCAGATACGCAGTATTTT	CSVVGTNITPDTQYF